The clone carrying this T cell receptor (beta chain) came up a few times. What it binds is unknown. These data originate in a study of CD8 T cells in ankylosing spondylitis. Findings of the study overall: The authors found the disease-linked clones to be CD8+ and relatively rare in peripheral blood. A motif in TCR beta, a set of 8 or 9 highly homologous variants, appeared characteristic of ankylosing spondylitis blood. The clones that were linked to disease were reported to be significantly enriched in matched synovial fluid samples from ankylosing spondylitis patients.

In germline, CDR1 is DFQATT, CDR2 SNEGSKA (reference sequence). Unmatched junction bases numbered 15, after V lost 6 bases and J lost 9 bases. CDR3 length: 15 amino acids. As the method for making TCR beta libraries, quantitative 5'-RACE with molecular barcodes was used. TCRdb processed the 5' RACE reads anew with MiXCR; each CDR3 protein has one entry. The data show a few hundred thousand distinct CDR3 sequences, 8% seen once. Material: blood, either unsorted or a sorted T cell fraction (not recorded which). The rearrangement uses TRBV20-1 and TRBJ2-1; 9 bases fit TRBD2. The source of this sequence is a male donor with ankylosing spondylitis. CDR3 DNA sequence: TGCAGTGCGCCGCGTCGGACTAGCGTAATGGGTGAGCAGTTCTTC. Its protein product is CSAPRRTSVMGEQFF.